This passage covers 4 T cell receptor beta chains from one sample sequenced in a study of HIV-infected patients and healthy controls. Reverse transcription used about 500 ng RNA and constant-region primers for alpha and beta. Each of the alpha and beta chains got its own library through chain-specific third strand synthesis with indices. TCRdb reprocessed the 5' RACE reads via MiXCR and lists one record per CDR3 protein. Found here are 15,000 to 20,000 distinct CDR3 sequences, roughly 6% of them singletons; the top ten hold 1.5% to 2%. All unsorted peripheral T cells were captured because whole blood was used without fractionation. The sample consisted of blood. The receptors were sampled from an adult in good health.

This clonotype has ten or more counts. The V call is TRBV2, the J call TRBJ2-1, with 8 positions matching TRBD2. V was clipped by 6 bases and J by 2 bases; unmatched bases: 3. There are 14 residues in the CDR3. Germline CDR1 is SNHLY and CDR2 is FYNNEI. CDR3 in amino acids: CASSGGGTYNEQFF. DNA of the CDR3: TGTGCCAGCAGCGGGGGGGGAACCTACAATGAGCAGTTCTTC.

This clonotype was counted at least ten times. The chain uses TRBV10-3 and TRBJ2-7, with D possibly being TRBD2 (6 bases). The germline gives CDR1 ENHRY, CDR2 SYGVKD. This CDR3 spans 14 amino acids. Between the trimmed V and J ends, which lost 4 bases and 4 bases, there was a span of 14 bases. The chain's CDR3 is CAISAEGYRYEQYF. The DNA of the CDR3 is TGTGCCATCAGTGCGGAGGGATACCGGTACGAGCAGTACTTC.

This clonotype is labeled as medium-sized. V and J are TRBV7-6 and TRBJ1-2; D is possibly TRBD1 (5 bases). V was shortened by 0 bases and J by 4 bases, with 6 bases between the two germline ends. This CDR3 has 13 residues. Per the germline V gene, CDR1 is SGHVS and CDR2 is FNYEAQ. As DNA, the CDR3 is TGTGCCAGCAGCTTAGCGCAGGGCTATGGCTACACCTTC. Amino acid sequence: CASSLAQGYGYTF.

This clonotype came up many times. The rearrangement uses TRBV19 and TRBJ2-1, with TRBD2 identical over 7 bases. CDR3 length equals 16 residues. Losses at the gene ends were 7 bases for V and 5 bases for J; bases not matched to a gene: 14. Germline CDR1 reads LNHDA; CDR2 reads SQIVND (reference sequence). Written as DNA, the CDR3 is TGTGCCAGTACCCCGATGGGCGGGGGAACCAACAATGAGCAGTTCTTC. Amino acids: CASTPMGGGTNNEQFF.